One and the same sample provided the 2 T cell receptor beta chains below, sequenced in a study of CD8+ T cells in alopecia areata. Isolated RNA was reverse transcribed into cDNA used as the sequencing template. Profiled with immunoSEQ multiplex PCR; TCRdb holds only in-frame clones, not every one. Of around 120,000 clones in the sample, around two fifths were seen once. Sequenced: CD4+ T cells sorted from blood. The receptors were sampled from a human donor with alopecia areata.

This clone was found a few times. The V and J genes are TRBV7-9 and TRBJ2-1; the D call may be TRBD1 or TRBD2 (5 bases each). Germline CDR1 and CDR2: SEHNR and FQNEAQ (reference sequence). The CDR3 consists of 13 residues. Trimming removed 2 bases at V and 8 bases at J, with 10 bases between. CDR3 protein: CASSLRGVDEQFF. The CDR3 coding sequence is TGTGCCAGCAGCTTAAGAGGGGTCGATGAGCAGTTCTTC.

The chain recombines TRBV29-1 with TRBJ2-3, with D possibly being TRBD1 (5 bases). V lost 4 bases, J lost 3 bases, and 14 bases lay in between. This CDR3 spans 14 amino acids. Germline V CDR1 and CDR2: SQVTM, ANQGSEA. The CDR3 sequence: CSVAAGMVTDTQYF. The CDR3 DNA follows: TGCAGCGTTGCCGCAGGGATGGTTACAGATACGCAGTATTTT.